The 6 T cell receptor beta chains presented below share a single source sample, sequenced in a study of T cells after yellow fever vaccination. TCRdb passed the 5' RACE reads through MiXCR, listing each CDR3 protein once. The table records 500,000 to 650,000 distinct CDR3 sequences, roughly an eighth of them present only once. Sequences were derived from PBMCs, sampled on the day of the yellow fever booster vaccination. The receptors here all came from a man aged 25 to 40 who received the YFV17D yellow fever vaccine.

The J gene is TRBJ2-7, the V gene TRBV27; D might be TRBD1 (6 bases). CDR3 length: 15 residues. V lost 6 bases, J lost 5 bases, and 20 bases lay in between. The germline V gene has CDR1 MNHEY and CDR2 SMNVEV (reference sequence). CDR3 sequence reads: CASSPAGTSTHEQYF. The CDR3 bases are TGTGCCAGCAGCCCCGCCGGGACAAGTACCCACGAGCAGTACTTC.

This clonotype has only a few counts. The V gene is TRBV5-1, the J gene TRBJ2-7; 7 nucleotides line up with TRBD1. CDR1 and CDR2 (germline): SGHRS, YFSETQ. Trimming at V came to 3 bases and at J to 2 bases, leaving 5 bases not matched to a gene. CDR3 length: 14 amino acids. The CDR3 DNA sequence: TGCGCCAGCAGCTCACAGGGGTTTGCCTACGAGCAGTACTTC. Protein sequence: CASSSQGFAYEQYF.

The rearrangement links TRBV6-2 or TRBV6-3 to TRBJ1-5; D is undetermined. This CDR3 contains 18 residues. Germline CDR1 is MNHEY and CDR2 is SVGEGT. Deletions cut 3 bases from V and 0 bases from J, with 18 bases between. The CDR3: CASSYFPWEGNSNQPQHF. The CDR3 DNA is TGTGCCAGCAGTTATTTTCCGTGGGAAGGAAATAGCAATCAGCCCCAGCATTTT.

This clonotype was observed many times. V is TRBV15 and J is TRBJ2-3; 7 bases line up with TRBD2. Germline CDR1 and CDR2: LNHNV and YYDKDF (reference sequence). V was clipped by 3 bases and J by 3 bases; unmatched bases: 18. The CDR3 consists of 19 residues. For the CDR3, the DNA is TGTGCCACCAGCAGCGGAAGTTTTGTCCGGGGAGGGTGGACAGATACGCAGTATTTT. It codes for CATSSGSFVRGGWTDTQYF.

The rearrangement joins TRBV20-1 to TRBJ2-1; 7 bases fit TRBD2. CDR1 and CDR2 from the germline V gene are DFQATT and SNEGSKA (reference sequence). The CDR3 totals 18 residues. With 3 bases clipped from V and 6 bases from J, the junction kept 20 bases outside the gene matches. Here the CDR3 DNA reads TGCAGTGCTAGCTTCTTCGGGGCTAGCGGCCCTCGGGGCAATGAGCAGTTCTTC. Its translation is CSASFFGASGPRGNEQFF.

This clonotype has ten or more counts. The CDR3 here is CATKTGVSTEAFF. The DNA for the CDR3 is TGTGCCACAAAAACAGGGGTCTCCACTGAAGCTTTCTTT. The chain uses TRBV28 and TRBJ1-1; TRBD1 agrees at 7 bases. Germline-derived CDR1 and CDR2 are MDHEN and SYDVKM. V was clipped by 10 bases and J by 4 bases; unmatched bases: 9. CDR3 length equals 13 residues.